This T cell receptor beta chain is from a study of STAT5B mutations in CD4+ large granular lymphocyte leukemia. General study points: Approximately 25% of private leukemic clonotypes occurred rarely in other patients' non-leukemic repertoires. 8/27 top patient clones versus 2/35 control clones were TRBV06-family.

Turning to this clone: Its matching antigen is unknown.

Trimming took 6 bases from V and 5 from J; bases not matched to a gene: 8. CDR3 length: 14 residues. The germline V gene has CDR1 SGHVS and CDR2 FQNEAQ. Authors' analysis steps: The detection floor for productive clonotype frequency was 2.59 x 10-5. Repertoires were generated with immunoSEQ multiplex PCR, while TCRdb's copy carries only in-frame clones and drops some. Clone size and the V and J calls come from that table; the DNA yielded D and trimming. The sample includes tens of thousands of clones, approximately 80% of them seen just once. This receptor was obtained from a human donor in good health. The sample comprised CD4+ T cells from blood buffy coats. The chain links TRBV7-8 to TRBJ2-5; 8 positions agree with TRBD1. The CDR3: CASRLGQGYETQYF. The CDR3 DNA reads TGTGCCAGCAGACTCGGACAGGGCTATGAGACCCAGTACTTC.